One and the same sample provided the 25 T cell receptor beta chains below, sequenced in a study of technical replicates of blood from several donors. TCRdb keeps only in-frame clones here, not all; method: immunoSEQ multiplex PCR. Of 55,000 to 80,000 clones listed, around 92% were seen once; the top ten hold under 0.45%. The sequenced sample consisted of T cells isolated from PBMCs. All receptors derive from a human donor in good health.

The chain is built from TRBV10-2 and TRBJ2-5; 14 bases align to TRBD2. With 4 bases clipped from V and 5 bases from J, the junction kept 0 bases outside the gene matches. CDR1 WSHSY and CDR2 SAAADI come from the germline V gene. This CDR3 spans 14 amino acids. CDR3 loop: CASSGTSGRETQYF. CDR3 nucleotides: TGCGCCAGCAGTGGGACTAGCGGGAGGGAGACCCAGTACTTC.

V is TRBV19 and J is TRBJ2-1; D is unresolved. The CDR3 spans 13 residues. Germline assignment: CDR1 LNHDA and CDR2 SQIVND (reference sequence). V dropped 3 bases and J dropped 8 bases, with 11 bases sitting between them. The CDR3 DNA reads TGTGCCAGTAGTATGGAATTAGCCGATGAGCAGTTCTTC. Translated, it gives CASSMELADEQFF.

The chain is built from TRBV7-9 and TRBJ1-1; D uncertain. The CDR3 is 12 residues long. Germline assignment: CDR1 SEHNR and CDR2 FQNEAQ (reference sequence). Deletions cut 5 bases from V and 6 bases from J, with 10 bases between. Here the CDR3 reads CASSPATAEAFF. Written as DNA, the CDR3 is TGTGCCAGCAGCCCAGCGACGGCTGAAGCTTTCTTT.

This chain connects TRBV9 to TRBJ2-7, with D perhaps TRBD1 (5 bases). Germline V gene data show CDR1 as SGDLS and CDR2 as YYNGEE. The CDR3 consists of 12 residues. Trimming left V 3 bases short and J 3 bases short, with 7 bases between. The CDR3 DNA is TGTGCCAGCAGCGGAGACAGCTACGAGCAGTACTTC. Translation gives CASSGDSYEQYF. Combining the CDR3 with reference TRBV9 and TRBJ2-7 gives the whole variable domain DSGVTQTPKHLITATGQRVTLRCSPRSGDLSVYWYQQSLDQGLQFLIQYYNGEERAKGNILERFSAQQFPDLHSELNLSSLELGDSALYFCASSGDSYEQYFGPGTRLTVT.

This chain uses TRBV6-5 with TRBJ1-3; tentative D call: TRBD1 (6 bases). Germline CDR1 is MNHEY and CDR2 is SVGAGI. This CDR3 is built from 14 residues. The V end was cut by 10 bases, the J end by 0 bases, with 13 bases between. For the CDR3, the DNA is TGTGCCAACTTACAGGGCTACTCTGGAAACACCATATATTTT. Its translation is CANLQGYSGNTIYF.

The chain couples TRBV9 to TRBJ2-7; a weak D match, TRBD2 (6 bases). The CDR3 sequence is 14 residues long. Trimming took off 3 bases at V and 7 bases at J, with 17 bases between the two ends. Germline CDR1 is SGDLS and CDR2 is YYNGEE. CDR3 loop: CASSEFGTGGEQYF. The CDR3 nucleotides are TGTGCCAGCAGCGAATTCGGGACTGGGGGAGAGCAGTACTTC.

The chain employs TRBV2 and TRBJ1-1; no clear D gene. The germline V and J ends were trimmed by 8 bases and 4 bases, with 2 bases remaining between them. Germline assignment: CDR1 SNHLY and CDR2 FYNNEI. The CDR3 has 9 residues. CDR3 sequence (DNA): TGTGCCAGCCTCACTGAAGCTTTCTTT. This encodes CASLTEAFF.

The CDR3 DNA sequence: TGTGCCATCAGTGAGTTCTTTGAGCGGGAGATTGGGAAAGATACGCAGTATTTT. Translated, it gives CAISEFFEREIGKDTQYF. The chain joins TRBV10-3 to TRBJ2-3, with 8 bases identical to TRBD2. The length of the CDR3 is 18 residues. V was pared by 1 base and J by 5 bases, with 14 bases of the junction left unmatched. The germline gives CDR1 ENHRY, CDR2 SYGVKD.

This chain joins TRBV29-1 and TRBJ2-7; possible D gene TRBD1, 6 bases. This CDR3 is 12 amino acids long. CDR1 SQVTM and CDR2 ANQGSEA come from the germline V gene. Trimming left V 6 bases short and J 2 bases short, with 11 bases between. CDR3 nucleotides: TGCAGCGTAGCAGGGGTAGCCTACGAGCAGTACTTC. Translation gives CSVAGVAYEQYF.

The CDR3 bases are TGTGCCAGCACCCGCTGGGCGGGGGTAGATACGCAGTATTTT. Amino acid sequence: CASTRWAGVDTQYF. The genes are TRBV28 and TRBJ2-3; 7 bases are a match to TRBD2. V lost 7 bases, J lost 5 bases, and 9 bases stayed unmatched. The CDR3 has 14 residues. CDR1 and CDR2 from the germline V gene are MDHEN and SYDVKM.

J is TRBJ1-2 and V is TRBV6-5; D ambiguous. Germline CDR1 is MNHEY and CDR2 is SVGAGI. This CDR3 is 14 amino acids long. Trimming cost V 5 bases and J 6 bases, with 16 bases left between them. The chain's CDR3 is CASSPTQDSHGYTF. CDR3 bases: TGTGCCAGCAGTCCGACCCAGGACTCCCATGGCTACACCTTC.

As DNA, the CDR3 is TGCGCCAGCAGTCTCCGGCTGGGCTCGGGGGAGACCCAGTACTTC. This translates into CASSLRLGSGETQYF. J is TRBJ2-5 and V is TRBV5-1; tentatively, D is TRBD2 (5 bases). The V and J ends lost 5 bases and 5 bases respectively, with 19 bases between them. This CDR3 contains 15 residues. From germline, CDR1 is SGHRS and CDR2 YFSETQ.

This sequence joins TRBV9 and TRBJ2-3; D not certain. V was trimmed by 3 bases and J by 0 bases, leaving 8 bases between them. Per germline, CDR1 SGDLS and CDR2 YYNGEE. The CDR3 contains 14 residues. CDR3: CASSALGSTDTQYF. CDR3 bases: TGTGCCAGCAGCGCCCTAGGAAGCACAGATACGCAGTATTTT.

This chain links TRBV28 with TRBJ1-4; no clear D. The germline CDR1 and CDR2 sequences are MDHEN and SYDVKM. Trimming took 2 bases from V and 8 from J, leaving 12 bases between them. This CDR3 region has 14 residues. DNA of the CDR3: TGTGCCAGCAGTTTAGTTCAGGCAGACGAAAAACTGTTTTTT. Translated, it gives CASSLVQADEKLFF.

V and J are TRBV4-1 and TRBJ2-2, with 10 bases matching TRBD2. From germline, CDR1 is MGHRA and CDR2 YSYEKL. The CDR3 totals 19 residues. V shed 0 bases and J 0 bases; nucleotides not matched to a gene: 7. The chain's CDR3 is CASSQDQSGRAPNTGELFF. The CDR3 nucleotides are TGCGCCAGCAGCCAAGATCAGAGCGGGAGGGCCCCGAACACCGGGGAGCTGTTTTTT.

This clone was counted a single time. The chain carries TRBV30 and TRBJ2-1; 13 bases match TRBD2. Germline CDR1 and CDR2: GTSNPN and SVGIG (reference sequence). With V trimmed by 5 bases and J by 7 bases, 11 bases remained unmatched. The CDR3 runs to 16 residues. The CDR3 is CAWAKAGLAGMNEQFF. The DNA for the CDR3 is TGTGCCTGGGCTAAAGCGGGACTAGCGGGAATGAATGAGCAGTTCTTC.

The CDR3 DNA follows: TGTGCCAGCAGCCCGACAGGGAACACCTACGAGCAGTACTTC. This codes for CASSPTGNTYEQYF. This chain uses TRBV6-5 with TRBJ2-7; 7 bases fit TRBD1. The CDR3 is made up of 14 amino acids. Germline CDR1 and CDR2: MNHEY and SVGAGI. J was trimmed by 2 bases and V by 6 bases; bases with no gene match: 7.

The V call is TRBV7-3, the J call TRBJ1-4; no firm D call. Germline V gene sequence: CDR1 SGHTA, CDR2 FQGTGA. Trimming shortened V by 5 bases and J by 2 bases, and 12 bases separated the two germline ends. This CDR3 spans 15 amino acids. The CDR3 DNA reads TGTGCCAGCAGCCTCCACCCGGAGACTAATGAAAAACTGTTTTTT. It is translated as CASSLHPETNEKLFF.

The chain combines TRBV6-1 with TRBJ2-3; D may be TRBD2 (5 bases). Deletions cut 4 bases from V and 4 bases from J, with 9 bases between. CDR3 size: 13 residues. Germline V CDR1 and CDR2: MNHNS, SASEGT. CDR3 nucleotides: TGTGCCAGCAGTGGTATTAGCGCAGATACGCAGTATTTT. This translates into CASSGISADTQYF.

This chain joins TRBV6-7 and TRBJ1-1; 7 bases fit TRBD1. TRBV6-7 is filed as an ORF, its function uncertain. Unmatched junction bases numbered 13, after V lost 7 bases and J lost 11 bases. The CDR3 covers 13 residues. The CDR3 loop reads CASNDMTGLSAFF. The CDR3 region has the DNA TGTGCCAGCAATGACATGACAGGGCTTTCGGCTTTCTTT.

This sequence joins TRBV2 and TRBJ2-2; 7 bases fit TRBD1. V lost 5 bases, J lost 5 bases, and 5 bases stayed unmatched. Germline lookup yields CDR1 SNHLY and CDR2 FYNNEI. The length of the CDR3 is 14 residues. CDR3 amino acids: CASSSDRSTGELFF. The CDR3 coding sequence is TGTGCCAGCAGTTCGGACAGGAGTACCGGGGAGCTGTTTTTT.

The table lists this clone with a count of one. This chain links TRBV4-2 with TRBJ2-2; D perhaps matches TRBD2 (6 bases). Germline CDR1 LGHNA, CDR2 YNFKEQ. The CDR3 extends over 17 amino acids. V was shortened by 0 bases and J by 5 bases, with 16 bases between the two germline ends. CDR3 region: CASSQDVGGGGTGELFF. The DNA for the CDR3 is TGTGCCAGCAGCCAAGATGTTGGGGGAGGTGGGACCGGGGAGCTGTTTTTT.

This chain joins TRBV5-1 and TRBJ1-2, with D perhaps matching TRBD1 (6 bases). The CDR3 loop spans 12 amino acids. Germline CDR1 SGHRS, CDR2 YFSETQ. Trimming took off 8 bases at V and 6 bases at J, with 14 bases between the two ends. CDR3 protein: CASKNRENGYTF. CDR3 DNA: TGCGCCAGTAAGAACAGGGAGAATGGCTACACCTTC.

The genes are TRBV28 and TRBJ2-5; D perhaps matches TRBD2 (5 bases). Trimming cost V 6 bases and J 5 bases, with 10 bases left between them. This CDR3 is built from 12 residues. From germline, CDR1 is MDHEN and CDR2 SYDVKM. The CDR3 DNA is TGTGCCAGCAGGACTACCGGGGAGACCCAGTACTTC. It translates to CASRTTGETQYF.

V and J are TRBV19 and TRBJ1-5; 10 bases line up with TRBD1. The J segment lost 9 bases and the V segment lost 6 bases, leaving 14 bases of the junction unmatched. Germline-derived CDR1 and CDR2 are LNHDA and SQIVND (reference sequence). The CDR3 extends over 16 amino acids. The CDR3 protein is CASSRGQGQGRGPQHF. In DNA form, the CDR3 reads TGTGCCAGTAGCCGCGGCCAGGGACAGGGGCGGGGGCCCCAGCATTTT.